These T cell receptor beta chains were read from a single sample in a study of early stage breast cancer tumors. Clones were read by immunoSEQ multiplex PCR, and TCRdb kept only the in-frame ones, dropping some. The profile shows 60,000 to 80,000 clones, approximately 79% of them singletons. The sequenced material came from blood. These receptors originate from a person aged 55-75 years with breast cancer. Each CDR3 is given with its conserved first and last residue. The order of the fields is J gene, D gene, CDR3 length, V gene, clone size, CDR3 protein, CDR3 DNA. D genes are given only for firm matches. Some rows mark clone size as missing; the rest say once, few, many or name a class of expanded clone.

>TRBJ2-7|TRBD1|15|TRBV23-1|few
CASSEIRDRNYEQYF
TGCGCCAGCAGTGAAATACGGGACAGAAACTACGAGCAGTACTTC
>TRBJ2-3|-|15|TRBV15|-
CATSRDRGGTDTQYF
TGTGCCACCAGCAGAGACAGGGGAGGCACAGATACGCAGTATTTT
>TRBJ1-2|-|12|TRBV4-1|once
CASSQTGDGYTF
TGCGCCAGCAGCCAAACGGGGGATGGCTACACCTTC
>TRBJ2-5|-|12|TRBV7-9|-
CASSVSGETQYF
TGTGCCAGCAGCGTCAGCGGGGAGACCCAGTACTTC
>TRBJ2-5|TRBD2|18|TRBV4-1|-
CASSHPTSGGPRRETQYF
TGCGCCAGCAGCCATCCGACTAGCGGGGGCCCCCGCCGGGAGACCCAGTACTTC
>TRBJ2-1|TRBD2|16|TRBV4-2|-
CASSRERTSGLNEQFF
TGTGCCAGCAGCCGCGAACGGACTAGCGGACTCAATGAGCAGTTCTTC
>TRBJ2-7|TRBD1|12|TRBV6-1|-
CASSDRGYEQYF
TGTGCCAGCAGCGACAGGGGTTACGAGCAGTACTTC
>TRBJ2-5|-|14|TRBV6-6|-
CASRPPWGLETQYF
TGTGCCAGCAGACCACCTTGGGGGTTAGAGACCCAGTACTTC
>TRBJ2-7|TRBD2|15|TRBV5-6|-
CASSLAGLAGGKQYF
TGTGCCAGCAGCTTGGCGGGACTAGCGGGAGGAAAGCAGTACTTC
>TRBJ2-1|-|14|TRBV9|-
CASSVRDIPNEQFF
TGTGCCAGCAGCGTCCGGGACATTCCCAATGAGCAGTTCTTC
>TRBJ2-5|TRBD1|15|TRBV6-1|-
CASSEMGQRQETQYF
TGTGCCAGCAGTGAGATGGGACAGCGCCAAGAGACCCAGTACTTC
>TRBJ2-3|-|16|TRBV9|-
CASSAGPSDSTDTQYF
TGTGCCAGCAGCGCAGGACCTAGCGATAGCACAGATACGCAGTATTTT
>TRBJ2-6|-|17|TRBV28|few
CASSLFRLRPGANVLTF
TGTGCCAGCAGTTTGTTCAGACTCCGGCCCGGGGCCAACGTCCTGACTTTC
>TRBJ2-3|TRBD2|16|TRBV11-3|-
CASSLTSGKASDTQYF
TGTGCCAGCAGCTTAACTAGCGGAAAGGCGTCAGATACGCAGTATTTT
>TRBJ2-2|TRBD1|15|TRBV5-4|-
CASRHRDRDTGELFF
TGTGCCAGCAGACACCGGGACAGGGACACCGGGGAGCTGTTTTTT
>TRBJ1-2|TRBD1|14|TRBV19|-
CASSNRGYHYGYTF
TGTGCCAGTTCGAACAGGGGCTATCACTATGGCTACACCTTC
>TRBJ1-5|-|9|TRBV6-4|few
CALQPPQHF
TGTGCCCTCCAACCGCCCCAGCATTTT
>TRBJ2-6|-|14|TRBV7-6|once
CASSHNSGANVLTF
TGTGCCAGCAGCCATAACTCTGGGGCCAACGTCCTGACTTTC
>TRBJ2-2|-|17|TRBV15|-
CATSRAVNRDVPGELFF
TGTGCCACCAGCAGAGCGGTGAACAGGGATGTACCCGGGGAGCTGTTTTTT
>TRBJ1-2|TRBD1|15|TRBV18|-
CASSPGTGNHYGYTF
TGTGCCAGCTCACCAGGGACAGGGAACCACTATGGCTACACCTTC
>TRBJ1-2|-|17|TRBV27|once
CASSFGGRGRGNYGYTF
TGTGCCAGCAGTTTTGGGGGTCGGGGCAGGGGTAACTATGGCTACACCTTC
>TRBJ2-5|TRBD1|16|TRBV4-1|-
CASSQDRGQRKETQYF
TGCGCCAGCAGCCAAGATCGGGGACAGCGTAAAGAGACCCAGTACTTC
>TRBJ2-3|-|15|TRBV7-8|-
CASSLAGDSTDTQYF
TGTGCCAGCAGCTTAGCGGGAGATAGCACAGATACGCAGTATTTT
>TRBJ2-4|TRBD2|14|TRBV2|-
CATKLLAGVHIQYF
TGTGCCACCAAACTACTAGCGGGGGTGCACATTCAGTACTTC
>TRBJ1-2|-|13|TRBV7-2|-
CASRGDSDPGYTF
TGTGCCAGCAGGGGGGACTCGGACCCTGGCTACACCTTC
>TRBJ2-6|-|17|TRBV11-2|once
CASSLDSLISGANVLTF
TGTGCCAGCAGCTTAGATTCCCTGATCTCTGGGGCCAACGTCCTGACTTTC
>TRBJ1-1|TRBD1|15|TRBV5-4|-
CASSFTTGVNTEAFF
TGTGCCAGCAGCTTCACGACAGGGGTGAACACTGAAGCTTTCTTT
>TRBJ2-5|-|13|TRBV6-1|-
CASSVDYQETQYF
TGTGCCAGCAGTGTGGATTACCAAGAGACCCAGTACTTC
>TRBJ1-5|-|16|TRBV18|-
CASSPERAAAGQPQHF
TGTGCCAGCTCACCGGAACGGGCGGCCGCTGGTCAGCCCCAGCATTTT